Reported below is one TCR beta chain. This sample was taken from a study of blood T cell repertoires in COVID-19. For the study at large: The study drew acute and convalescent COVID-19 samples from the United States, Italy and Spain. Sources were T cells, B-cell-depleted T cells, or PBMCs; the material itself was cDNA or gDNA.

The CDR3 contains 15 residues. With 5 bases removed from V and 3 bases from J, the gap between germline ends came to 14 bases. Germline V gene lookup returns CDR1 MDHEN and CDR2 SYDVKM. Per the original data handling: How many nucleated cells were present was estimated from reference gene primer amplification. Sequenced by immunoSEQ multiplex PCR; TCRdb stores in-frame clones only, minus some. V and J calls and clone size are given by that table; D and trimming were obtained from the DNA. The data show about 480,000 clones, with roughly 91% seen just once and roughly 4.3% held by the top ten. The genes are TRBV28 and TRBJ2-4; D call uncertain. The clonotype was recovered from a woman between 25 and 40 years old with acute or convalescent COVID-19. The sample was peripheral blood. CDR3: CASSPSHLSKNIQYF. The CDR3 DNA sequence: TGTGCCAGCAGTCCAAGCCATTTGAGCAAAAACATTCAGTACTTC.